One sample yielded the 9 T cell receptor beta chains listed below, sequenced in a study of CD8+ T cells in alopecia areata. It was cDNA, reverse transcribed from extracted RNA, that served as the sequencing template. Sequenced by immunoSEQ multiplex PCR; TCRdb stores in-frame clones only, minus some. The sample contains 160,000 or so clones, about 66% of which appear only once. The starting material was CD8+ T cells sorted from blood, obtained at week 0. These receptors came from a human donor with alopecia areata.

The genes are TRBV7-9 and TRBJ1-1; D is uncertain. Trimming pared 8 bases from V and 5 bases from J, leaving 15 bases between. Germline assignment: CDR1 SEHNR and CDR2 FQNEAQ (reference sequence). CDR3 length: 13 amino acids. The CDR3 loop is CASGMKGSTEAFF. The CDR3 region has the DNA TGTGCCAGCGGAATGAAAGGGTCAACTGAAGCTTTCTTT.

V is TRBV5-1 and J is TRBJ2-7; TRBD1 matches at 9 bases. V dropped 0 bases and J dropped 7; count of bases not matched to a gene: 5. The CDR3 sequence is 14 residues long. Per germline, CDR1 SGHRS and CDR2 YFSETQ. The CDR3 DNA is TGCGCCAGCAGCTTGGAACAGGGGGCGCGTGAGCAGTACTTC. Translation: CASSLEQGAREQYF.

This chain uses TRBV9 with TRBJ1-4, with D hard to call. The germline V and J ends were trimmed by 3 bases and 0 bases, with 15 bases remaining between them. The CDR3 loop spans 17 amino acids. Germline V gives CDR1 SGDLS, CDR2 YYNGEE. CDR3 bases: TGTGCCAGCAGCGGCCCCTCCGATGGAGCAACTAATGAAAAACTGTTTTTT. This gives the protein CASSGPSDGATNEKLFF.

V is TRBV7-9 and J is TRBJ1-2; D gene ambiguous. Germline values: CDR1 SEHNR, CDR2 FQNEAQ (reference sequence). Trimming stripped 1 base from V and 4 bases from J, with 10 bases between. The CDR3 spans 14 residues. CDR3 in amino acids: CASSLEGRLYGYTF. The DNA of the CDR3 is TGTGCCAGCAGCTTAGAAGGCAGACTCTATGGCTACACCTTC.

V gene TRBV7-9 combines with J gene TRBJ2-7; TRBD1 matches at 9 bases. The V and J ends lost 3 bases and 3 bases, in that order; junction bases with no gene match: 6. Germline lookup yields CDR1 SEHNR and CDR2 FQNEAQ (reference sequence). CDR3 length: 15 amino acids. CDR3 residues: CASSFGDRVGYEQYF. CDR3 in DNA: TGTGCCAGCAGCTTCGGGGACAGGGTCGGCTACGAGCAGTACTTC.

This CDR3 is CAWSVGRGSVSYGYTF. CDR3 DNA sequence: TGTGCCTGGAGTGTAGGTCGGGGTTCGGTTTCCTATGGCTACACCTTC. The J gene is TRBJ1-2, the V gene TRBV30; D unclear. CDR1 is GTSNPN, CDR2 SVGIG, per germline (reference sequence). The CDR3 totals 16 residues. V was clipped by 0 bases and J by 4 bases, with 18 bases between them.

The chain links TRBV29-1 to TRBJ1-1, with 9 bases that match TRBD1. The V gene's germline CDR1 is SQVTM and CDR2 ANQGSEA. The V segment lost 6 bases and the J segment 2 bases; nucleotides outside the gene matches: 1. The CDR3 covers 12 residues. This CDR3 reads CSVQGANTEAFF. The CDR3 DNA reads as TGCAGCGTACAGGGGGCAAACACTGAAGCTTTCTTT.

This clone occurred a few times. Other DNA sequences within the sample encode an identical CDR3. The chain joins TRBV7-9 to TRBJ1-6; TRBD1 is a possible D gene (5 bases). The CDR3 is 12 amino acids. From germline, CDR1 is SEHNR and CDR2 FQNEAQ (reference sequence). V was clipped by 5 bases and J by 7 bases, with 6 bases between them. CDR3 nucleotide sequence: TGTGCCAGCAGCCCAGGGAATTCACCCCTCCACTTT. Translated, it gives CASSPGNSPLHF.

This clone came up once. The chain has TRBV7-9 and TRBJ2-7; possible D gene TRBD1, 6 bases. This CDR3 comprises 17 residues. Trimming cost V 5 bases and J 0 bases, with 20 bases left between them. Germline values: CDR1 SEHNR, CDR2 FQNEAQ (reference sequence). CDR3 sequence reads: CASSLFPGHRSSYEQYF. In DNA form, the CDR3 reads TGTGCCAGCAGCCTCTTTCCGGGACATCGGAGCTCCTACGAGCAGTACTTC.